This TCR beta chain was profiled in a study of blood T cell repertoires in COVID-19. Across the study: Both acute and convalescent COVID-19 samples were obtained from the United States, Italy and Spain.

J was trimmed by 6 bases and V by 8 bases; bases with no gene match: 1. Looked up from germline, CDR1 is MNHEY and CDR2 is SVGAGI. The CDR3 consists of 11 residues. Per the study methods: The assay estimated nucleated cells by amplifying reference gene primers. TCRdb's table, derived via immunoSEQ multiplex PCR, lists solely in-frame clones and lacks some. V, J and clone size derive from that table, while D and trimming were established from the DNA sequence. The sample gives about 110,000 clones, around 81% of which show up once; under 40% is in the top ten. The source material was peripheral blood. This TCR came from an elderly man with acute or convalescent COVID-19. This chain connects TRBV6-5 to TRBJ1-2; 9 bases match TRBD1. The CDR3 sequence: CASWDRDGYTF. The CDR3 nucleotides read TGTGCCAGCTGGGACAGGGATGGCTACACCTTC.